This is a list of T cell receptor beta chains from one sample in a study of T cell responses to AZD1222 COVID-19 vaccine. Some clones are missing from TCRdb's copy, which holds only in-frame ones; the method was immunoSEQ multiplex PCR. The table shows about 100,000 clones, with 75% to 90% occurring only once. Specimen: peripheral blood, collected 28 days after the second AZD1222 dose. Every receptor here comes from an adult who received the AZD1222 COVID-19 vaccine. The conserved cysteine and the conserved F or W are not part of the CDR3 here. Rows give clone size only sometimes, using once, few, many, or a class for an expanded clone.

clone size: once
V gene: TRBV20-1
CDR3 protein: SASPQVAGLAGLEQF

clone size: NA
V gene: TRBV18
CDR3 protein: ASSSRQGANEKLF

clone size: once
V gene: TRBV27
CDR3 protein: ASSDRLGEKLF

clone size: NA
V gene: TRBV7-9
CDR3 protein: ASSLNVIGQGATEAF

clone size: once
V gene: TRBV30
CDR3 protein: AWSISLVGDIQY

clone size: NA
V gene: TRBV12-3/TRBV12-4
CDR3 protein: ATNGDLNTEAF

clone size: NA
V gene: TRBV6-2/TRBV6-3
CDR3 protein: ASSPYGGPEANEKLF

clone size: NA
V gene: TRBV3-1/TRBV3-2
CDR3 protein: ASSHRGVNTEAF

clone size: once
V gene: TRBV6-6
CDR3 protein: ASSPGLAVYNEQF

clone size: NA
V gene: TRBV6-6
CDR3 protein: ASRLTGHDNSPLH

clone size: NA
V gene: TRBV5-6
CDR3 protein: ASSFGGSGNTIY